Presented here are 22 T cell receptor beta chains from one specimen sequenced in a study of blood T cell repertoires in COVID-19. TCRdb's table, derived via immunoSEQ multiplex PCR, lists solely in-frame clones and lacks some. Found here are roughly 120,000 clones, nearly 90% of them singletons; the top ten hold 3.8%. The sample taken for sequencing was peripheral blood. The source of these receptors is a woman aged 60-70 years with COVID-19, enrolled during active disease.

The chain employs TRBV7-9 and TRBJ2-7; D is undetermined. Trimming left V 0 bases short and J 6 bases short, with 9 bases between. The CDR3 sequence is 13 residues long. From germline, CDR1 is SEHNR and CDR2 FQNEAQ (reference sequence). The CDR3, as DNA: TGTGCCAGCAGCTTAGCCCCTGCCGGCGAGCAGTACTTC. Protein sequence: CASSLAPAGEQYF.

The rearrangement links TRBV25-1 to TRBJ2-2; perhaps TRBD1 as D (5 bases). The germline V gene encodes CDR1 MGHDK and CDR2 SYGVNS. The length of the CDR3 is 14 residues. Trimming stripped 7 bases from V and 2 bases from J, with 11 bases between. The CDR3 loop reads CASTGLVNTGELFF. For the CDR3, the DNA is TGTGCCAGCACAGGGTTGGTCAACACCGGGGAGCTGTTTTTT.

The rearrangement links TRBV18 to TRBJ2-5; 9 bases are a match to TRBD1. The CDR3 runs 13 residues. The germline CDR1 and CDR2 sequences are KGHSH and LQKENI. V shed 8 bases, J shed 5 bases, and the junction held 6 bases outside the gene matches. CDR3 residues: CASLQGTGETQYF. As DNA, the CDR3 is TGTGCCAGCCTACAGGGGACAGGGGAGACCCAGTACTTC.

The CDR3 DNA sequence: TGCGCCAGCAGCTTGGTTACAGCGAACACCGGGGAGCTGTTTTTT. Protein: CASSLVTANTGELFF. This chain links TRBV5-1 with TRBJ2-2; D gene uncertain. This CDR3 spans 15 amino acids. V dropped 0 bases and J dropped 0 bases, with 6 bases sitting between them. CDR1 and CDR2 (germline): SGHRS, YFSETQ.

The chain uses TRBV4-3 and TRBJ2-7; TRBD1 aligns across 9 bases. The V gene end was trimmed by 3 bases and the J gene end by 4 bases; junction bases not matched to a gene: 4. This CDR3 contains 14 residues. Germline CDR1 and CDR2: LGHNA and YSLEER. The CDR3 sequence is CASSQGTGKYEQYF. In DNA form, the CDR3 reads TGCGCCAGCAGCCAGGGGACAGGGAAATACGAGCAGTACTTC.

The rearrangement joins TRBV6-5 to TRBJ2-7, with D possibly matching TRBD2 (5 bases). The CDR3 contains 14 residues. From germline, CDR1 is MNHEY and CDR2 SVGAGI. The V gene lost 6 bases and the J gene lost 5 bases, with 17 bases spanning the gap. For the CDR3, the DNA is TGTGCCAGCAGCTCTCACGTACTAGGGAACGAGCAGTACTTC. It specifies CASSSHVLGNEQYF.

The chain has TRBV7-6 and TRBJ2-5, with TRBD1 matching 9 bases. The V gene end was trimmed by 1 base and the J gene end by 5 bases; junction bases not matched to a gene: 8. The CDR3 runs 16 residues. In germline, CDR1 is SGHVS, CDR2 FNYEAQ. The CDR3 sequence: CASSLVAGQGSETQYF. In nucleotides, the CDR3 is TGTGCCAGCAGCTTAGTGGCGGGACAGGGAAGTGAGACCCAGTACTTC.

V usage is TRBV3-1 (or the pseudogene TRBV3-2) and J usage is TRBJ1-2, with D possibly being TRBD1 (5 bases). V lost 5 bases and J 6 bases, leaving 19 bases between the germline ends. The germline CDR1 and CDR2 sequences are LGHDT and YNNKEL (reference sequence). This CDR3 has 15 amino acids. The CDR3 loop is CASSLSPRAVHGYTF. In DNA, the CDR3 is TGTGCCAGCAGCTTATCGCCCAGGGCAGTCCATGGCTACACCTTC.

The chain recombines TRBV14 with TRBJ1-2, with TRBD1 identical over 7 bases. V gave up 4 bases and J gave up 8 bases; unmatched junction bases: 7. Germline V gene sequence: CDR1 SGHDN, CDR2 FVKESK. This CDR3 spans 13 amino acids. The CDR3: CASSPRQGGGYTF. The CDR3 region has the DNA TGTGCCAGCAGCCCGAGACAGGGAGGAGGCTACACCTTC. The whole variable domain, remainder taken from reference TRBV14 and TRBJ1-2, is EAGVTQFPSHSVIEKGQTVTLRCDPISGHDNLYWYRRVMGKEIKFLLHFVKESKQDESGMPNNRFLAERTGGTYSTLKVQPAELEDSGVYFCASSPRQGGGYTFGSGTRLTVV.

This clone has a single count. This chain uses TRBV5-4 with TRBJ2-7; weak D call: TRBD1 (6 bases). Germline-derived CDR1 and CDR2 are SGHNT and YYREEE (reference sequence). Trimming removed 2 bases from V and 9 bases from J, with 21 bases in between. This CDR3 spans 15 amino acids. DNA for the CDR3: TGTGCCAGCAGCTTCGGCGACAGGCCTTACGAGGGGCAGTACTTC. Translation gives CASSFGDRPYEGQYF.

This chain joins TRBV6-2 or TRBV6-3 and TRBJ2-7; possibly TRBD2 for D (6 bases). This CDR3 contains 14 residues. V was pared by 8 bases and J by 4 bases, with 18 bases between. Germline V gene lookup returns CDR1 MNHEY and CDR2 SVGEGT. CDR3 DNA: TGTGCCAGCGGTTCAACGGGGGTAGGATACGAGCAGTACTTC. This codes for CASGSTGVGYEQYF.

The chain links TRBV7-2 to TRBJ1-1, with a weak D call TRBD1 (6 bases). Germline V lookup: CDR1 SGHTA, CDR2 FQGNSA. CDR3 length: 14 amino acids. The V end lost 3 bases, the J end lost 1 base, and 9 bases lay between the germline ends. The CDR3 loop reads CASSFGRGNTEAFF. DNA for the CDR3: TGTGCCAGCAGCTTCGGCAGGGGGAACACTGAAGCTTTCTTT. The complete variable domain, with remaining parts taken from reference TRBV7-2 and TRBJ1-1, reads GAGVSQSPSNKVTEKGKDVELRCDPISGHTALYWYRQSLGQGLEFLIYFQGNSAPDKSGLPSDRFSAERTGGSVSTLTIQRTQQEDSAVYLCASSFGRGNTEAFFGQGTRLTVV.

The V and J genes are TRBV3-1 (or the pseudogene TRBV3-2) and TRBJ1-3; D ambiguous. The germline V and J ends were trimmed by 1 base and 0 bases, with 7 bases remaining between them. CDR1 and CDR2 (germline): LGHDT, YNNKEL (reference sequence). The CDR3 is 15 amino acids. The CDR3 DNA sequence: TGTGCCAGCAGCCAAGCGGTCGGCTCTGGAAACACCATATATTTT. It specifies CASSQAVGSGNTIYF.

V gene TRBV7-9 combines with J gene TRBJ2-1; D is perhaps TRBD1 (5 bases). Germline-derived CDR1 and CDR2 are SEHNR and FQNEAQ (reference sequence). This CDR3 has 13 amino acids. Between the trimmed V and J ends, which lost 5 bases and 6 bases, there was a span of 11 bases. The CDR3 loop reads CASSDTGSNEQFF. The CDR3 nucleotides read TGTGCCAGCAGCGATACAGGTAGCAATGAGCAGTTCTTC.

V and J are TRBV5-5 and TRBJ2-3, with 11 bases matching TRBD2. CDR1 is SGHKS, CDR2 YYEKEE, per germline (reference sequence). This CDR3 region has 19 residues. After removal of 0 bases from V and 2 bases from J, the junction contained 11 bases not matched to a gene. The CDR3 nucleotides read TGTGCCAGCAGCTTGGGACTAGCGGGGCGTTTATATCACACAGATACGCAGTATTTT. It translates to CASSLGLAGRLYHTDTQYF.

The rearrangement joins TRBV10-3 to TRBJ1-2; a weak D match, TRBD1 (5 bases). The CDR3 length is 14 residues. Trimming cost V 0 bases and J 7 bases, with 12 bases left between them. Per the germline V gene, CDR1 is ENHRY and CDR2 is SYGVKD. CDR3 in DNA: TGTGCCATCAGTGAGTCGAAGGGACTGGCTGGCTACACCTTC. It specifies CAISESKGLAGYTF.

V gene TRBV4-2 combines with J gene TRBJ2-7; D possibly corresponds to TRBD1 (5 bases). Trimming took 3 bases from V and 1 from J, leaving 7 bases between them. The CDR3 sequence is 13 residues long. Germline V gives CDR1 LGHNA, CDR2 YNFKEQ. CDR3 sequence: CASSHRGSYEQYF. The CDR3 nucleotides are TGTGCCAGCAGCCATAGGGGTTCCTACGAGCAGTACTTC.

Comments on this clone: One junction end disagrees with the germline gene, perhaps due to a read error. The rearrangement links TRBV30 to TRBJ2-7; 10 positions agree with TRBD2. The germline V gene encodes CDR1 GTSNPN and CDR2 SVGIG (reference sequence). The CDR3 loop spans 13 amino acids. The CDR3 DNA is TGTGCCAGGAGCGGGGGGGCCCACTACGAGCAGTACTTC. As protein: CARSGGAHYEQYF.

The chain recombines TRBV18 with TRBJ1-3; D remains unclear. Germline V gene lookup returns CDR1 KGHSH and CDR2 LQKENI. The CDR3 has 17 residues. The V gene lost 0 bases and the J gene lost 0 bases, with 12 bases spanning the gap. CDR3 sequence (DNA): TGTGCCAGCTCACCACCGTTGCAGCGTAGCTCTGGAAACACCATATATTTT. This translates into CASSPPLQRSSGNTIYF.

CDR3 protein: CASSEWATPLHF. The CDR3 region has the DNA TGTGCCAGCAGTGAATGGGCGACACCCCTCCACTTT. The rearrangement uses TRBV2 and TRBJ1-6; the D is unclear. Deletions cut 2 bases from V and 11 bases from J, with 7 bases between. The V gene's germline CDR1 is SNHLY and CDR2 FYNNEI. The CDR3 sequence is 12 residues long.

The CDR3 region is CASSSGQGAYNEQFF. CDR3 nucleotides: TGTGCCAGCAGTTCGGGACAGGGCGCCTACAATGAGCAGTTCTTC. The chain links TRBV6-2 or TRBV6-3 to TRBJ2-1, with 9 bases matching TRBD1. Germline V gene sequence: CDR1 MNHEY, CDR2 SVGEGT. With 4 bases clipped from V and 2 bases from J, the junction kept 3 bases outside the gene matches. This CDR3 is 15 amino acids long.

The chain carries TRBV18 and TRBJ2-7; D remains ambiguous. The CDR3 spans 16 residues. Germline values: CDR1 KGHSH, CDR2 LQKENI. V was pared by 0 bases and J by 2 bases, with 14 bases between. For the CDR3, the DNA is TGTGCCAGCTCACCACCGAGAGCCCGCTTCGCCTACGAGCAGTACTTC. Protein sequence: CASSPPRARFAYEQYF.